Listed below are T cell receptor beta chains from one sample, sequenced in a study of T cells after yellow fever vaccination. From the 5' RACE reads, TCRdb called clonotypes with MiXCR, one entry per CDR3 protein. The sample gives 300,000 to 350,000 distinct CDR3 sequences, around 4.3% of which show up once; approximately 19% is in the top ten. Sample: PBMCs, taken 15 days after the yellow fever booster vaccination. These receptors were taken from a man younger than 30 who received the YFV17D yellow fever vaccine. Each CDR3 is given with its conserved first and last residue. The D gene is left open where the match is weak. For some rows the clone size is stated as once, few or many, or as a class when expanded; others skip it.

D,J,V,size,CDR3,DNA
.,TRBJ2-5,TRBV2,few,CASRADYRETQYF,TGTGCCAGCAGAGCGGACTATCGAGAGACCCAGTACTTC
TRBD1,TRBJ1-2,TRBV18,few,CASSPRTGRVPYGYTF,TGTGCCAGCTCACCTCGGACAGGGCGGGTTCCCTATGGCTACACCTTC
.,TRBJ1-5,TRBV7-2,many,CASSLDGLNQPQHF,TGTGCCAGCAGCTTAGACGGACTGAATCAGCCCCAGCATTTT
TRBD1,TRBJ1-2,TRBV28,many,CASGTADGYTF,TGTGCCAGTGGGACAGCCGATGGCTACACCTTC
.,TRBJ1-1,TRBV6-2/TRBV6-3,.,CASMNFRENTEAFF,TGTGCCAGCATGAACTTCAGGGAGAACACTGAAGCTTTCTTT
.,TRBJ2-1,TRBV9,many,CASSVVPGTRNNEQFF,TGTGCCAGCAGCGTAGTTCCGGGGACCCGTAACAATGAGCAGTTCTTC
.,TRBJ2-2,TRBV20-1,many,CSARDLGGPGTSNTGELFF,TGCAGTGCTAGAGATCTCGGCGGTCCAGGTACTTCGAACACCGGGGAGCTGTTTTTT
.,TRBJ1-1,TRBV7-9,many,CASSLNAGETEAFF,TGTGCCAGCAGCTTAAACGCCGGGGAAACTGAAGCTTTCTTT
TRBD1,TRBJ1-6,TRBV10-3,.,CAISDPDRVVGNSPLHF,TGTGCCATCAGTGACCCCGACAGGGTCGTAGGCAATTCACCCCTCCACTTT
.,TRBJ2-7,TRBV7-2,few,CASSLVIYSYEQYF,TGTGCCAGCAGCCTCGTCATCTACTCCTACGAGCAGTACTTC
TRBD2,TRBJ2-1,TRBV6-5,.,CASRTGTSGWSSYNEQFF,TGTGCCAGCAGGACCGGGACTAGCGGGTGGAGCTCCTACAATGAGCAGTTCTTC
.,TRBJ1-1,TRBV7-9,few,CALFAMNTEAFF,TGTGCGCTGTTTGCGATGAACACTGAAGCTTTCTTT
TRBD2,TRBJ2-5,TRBV5-1,many,CASSIGPGGQETQYF,TGCGCCAGCAGCATCGGTCCGGGGGGTCAAGAGACCCAGTACTTC
TRBD1,TRBJ2-5,TRBV4-1,.,CASSQGAGGSETQYF,TGCGCCAGCAGCCAAGGGGCAGGGGGCAGTGAGACCCAGTACTTC
.,TRBJ2-1,TRBV12-3/TRBV12-4,few,CASSLSQPAREQFF,TGTGCCAGCAGTTTGAGTCAACCGGCAAGGGAGCAGTTCTTC
.,TRBJ2-5,TRBV7-2,.,CASSSQQGYQETQYF,TGTGCCAGCAGCTCCCAACAGGGATACCAAGAGACCCAGTACTTC
.,TRBJ1-2,TRBV10-3,many,CAISEPDTIWGYTF,TGTGCCATCAGTGAGCCTGACACAATCTGGGGCTACACCTTC
TRBD1,TRBJ2-1,TRBV24-1,.,CATSRTGENEQFF,TGTGCCACCTCCCGGACAGGGGAAAATGAGCAGTTCTTC
.,TRBJ1-1,TRBV30,few,CAWNFDGPEAFF,TGTGCCTGGAACTTTGACGGCCCTGAAGCTTTCTTT
TRBD1,TRBJ2-3,TRBV12-3/TRBV12-4,many,CASSFTDRVGGQYF,TGTGCCAGCAGTTTTACGGACAGGGTTGGGGGGCAGTATTTT
.,TRBJ2-2,TRBV12-3/TRBV12-4,few,CASSWTAANTGELFF,TGTGCCAGCAGTTGGACAGCCGCGAACACCGGGGAGCTGTTTTTT
.,TRBJ1-1,TRBV7-9,many,CASSLQATEAFF,TGTGCCAGCAGCTTACAGGCCACTGAAGCTTTCTTT
.,TRBJ2-2,TRBV12-3/TRBV12-4,many,CASSVHVPRGANTGELFF,TGTGCCAGCAGTGTCCATGTCCCCAGGGGTGCGAACACCGGGGAGCTGTTTTTT
TRBD1,TRBJ1-2,TRBV29-1,.,CSVEVGQGFGYTF,TGCAGCGTTGAAGTGGGACAGGGGTTCGGCTACACCTTC
TRBD1,TRBJ1-2,TRBV7-9,.,CASSLTGVNGYTF,TGTGCCAGCAGCTTAACAGGGGTAAATGGCTACACCTTC
TRBD1,TRBJ1-2,TRBV20-1,few,CSARPRTGEGYGYTF,TGCAGTGCTAGGCCAAGGACAGGGGAAGGCTATGGCTACACCTTC
.,TRBJ2-6,TRBV15,few,CATSRDRPYSGANVLTF,TGTGCCACCAGCAGAGATAGACCTTACTCTGGGGCCAACGTCCTGACTTTC
.,TRBJ1-5,TRBV20-1,few,CSACRGGTGNQPQHF,TGCAGTGCTTGCCGCGGGGGTACCGGCAATCAGCCCCAGCATTTT
TRBD2,TRBJ2-5,TRBV5-1,few,CASRLSGHQETQYF,TGCGCCAGCAGGCTTAGCGGGCACCAAGAGACCCAGTACTTC
.,TRBJ1-1,TRBV6-1,many,CASSENRDTEAFF,TGTGCCAGCAGTGAAAATCGGGACACTGAAGCTTTCTTT
.,TRBJ1-3,TRBV20-1,few,CSARVIGGGNGNTIYF,TGCAGTGCTAGGGTCATCGGTGGGGGTAATGGAAACACCATATATTTT
TRBD2,TRBJ2-1,TRBV5-1,many,CASSLMTSGPYNEQFF,TGCGCCAGCAGCTTGATGACTAGCGGACCGTACAATGAGCAGTTCTTC
.,TRBJ1-5,TRBV4-3,many,CASSQEPATNYNQPQHF,TGCGCCAGCAGCCAAGAGCCAGCTACGAACTACAATCAGCCCCAGCATTTT
.,TRBJ1-2,TRBV12-3/TRBV12-4,.,CASSTGQGSIYGYTF,TGTGCCAGCTCAACCGGTCAGGGTTCGATCTATGGCTACACCTTC
TRBD1,TRBJ2-1,TRBV5-8,.,CASSPWTGEVNEQFF,TGTGCCAGCAGCCCCTGGACAGGGGAGGTCAATGAGCAGTTCTTC
.,TRBJ1-1,TRBV4-1,many,CASSQGRTRGANTEAFF,TGCGCCAGCAGCCAAGGGAGGACCCGGGGAGCGAACACTGAAGCTTTCTTT
.,TRBJ1-6,TRBV25-1,few,CASSPGGEGNSPLHF,TGTGCCAGCAGTCCCGGAGGGGAAGGTAATTCACCCCTCCACTTT
TRBD1,TRBJ2-3,TRBV10-3,many,CAISPAGTASTDTQYF,TGTGCCATCAGCCCGGCTGGGACAGCTAGCACAGATACGCAGTATTTT
.,TRBJ2-6,TRBV5-1,few,CASSLGAAYGANVLTF,TGCGCCAGCAGCTTGGGCGCAGCCTATGGGGCCAACGTCCTGACTTTC
.,TRBJ1-1,TRBV29-1,few,CSVVPGAGSAEAFF,TGCAGCGTTGTACCAGGGGCGGGCAGCGCTGAAGCTTTCTTT
.,TRBJ1-1,TRBV3-1,few,CASSRVGNTEAFF,TGTGCCAGCAGCCGAGTGGGAAACACTGAAGCTTTCTTT